The source of this T cell receptor (beta chain) is a study of blood T cell repertoires in COVID-19. The length of the CDR3 is 12 residues. Deletions cut 6 bases from V and 6 bases from J, with 9 bases between. Per the germline V gene, CDR1 is MDHEN and CDR2 is SYDVKM. Profiling relied on immunoSEQ multiplex PCR, and the TCRdb table lists in-frame clones only, not all of them. The table lists about 220,000 clones, approximately 78% of them singletons. Sequenced input: peripheral blood. This TCR derives from an older woman with COVID-19, enrolled during active disease. The chain links TRBV28 to TRBJ1-5; D is unclear. CDR3 protein: CASSSLRQPQHF. DNA of the CDR3: TGTGCCAGCAGCTCCCTCCGTCAGCCCCAGCATTTT.